The T cell receptor (beta chain) under discussion was sequenced for a study of T cell changes during pregnancy in multiple sclerosis. Measured with immunoSEQ multiplex PCR; TCRdb has only the in-frame clones, and not every one. The sample gives 60,000 to 80,000 clones, around 85% of which show up once; 3% to 3.5% is in the top ten. The sequence came from a female donor with multiple sclerosis, enrolled in a pregnancy study. The specimen was peripheral blood, collected before pregnancy.

CDR3: CASSLGQGVLAEAFF. The CDR3 region has the DNA TGTGCCAGCAGCCTGGGACAGGGGGTTCTGGCTGAAGCTTTCTTT. The rearrangement joins TRBV2 to TRBJ1-1; TRBD1 aligns across 11 bases. The CDR3 sequence is 15 residues long. V trimming: 6 bases; J trimming: 6 bases; junction bases outside the gene matches: 9. In germline, CDR1 is SNHLY, CDR2 FYNNEI.